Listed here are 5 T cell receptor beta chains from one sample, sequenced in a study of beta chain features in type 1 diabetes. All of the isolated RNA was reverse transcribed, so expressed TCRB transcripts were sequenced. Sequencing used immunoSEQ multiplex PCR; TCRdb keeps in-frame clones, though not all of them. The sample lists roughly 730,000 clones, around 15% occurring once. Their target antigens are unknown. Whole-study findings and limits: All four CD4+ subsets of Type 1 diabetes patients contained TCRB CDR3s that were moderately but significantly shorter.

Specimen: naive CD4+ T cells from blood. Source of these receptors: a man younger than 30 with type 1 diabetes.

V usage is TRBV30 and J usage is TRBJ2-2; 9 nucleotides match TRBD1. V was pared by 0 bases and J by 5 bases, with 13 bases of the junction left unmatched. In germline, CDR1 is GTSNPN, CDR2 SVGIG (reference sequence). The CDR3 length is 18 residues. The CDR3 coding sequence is TGTGCCTGGAGTGTATTAGGTCTGGGACAGGGAAGTACCGGGGAGCTGTTTTTT. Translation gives CAWSVLGLGQGSTGELFF.

Here the CDR3 DNA reads TGTGCCAGCAGCTTACAGCGGGGGACCTCCTACGAGCAGTACTTC. Its protein product is CASSLQRGTSYEQYF. This sequence joins TRBV11-1 and TRBJ2-7; TRBD2 matches at 8 bases. Germline assignment: CDR1 SGHAT and CDR2 FQDESV (reference sequence). Trimming cost V 2 bases and J 0 bases; bases outside gene matches: 3. The CDR3 loop spans 15 amino acids.

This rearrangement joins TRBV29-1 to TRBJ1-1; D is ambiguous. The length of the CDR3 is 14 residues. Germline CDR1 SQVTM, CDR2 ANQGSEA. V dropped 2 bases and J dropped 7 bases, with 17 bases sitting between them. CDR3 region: CSVEQRLGSFEAFF. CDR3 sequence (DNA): TGCAGCGTTGAACAGCGCCTGGGATCTTTTGAAGCTTTCTTT.

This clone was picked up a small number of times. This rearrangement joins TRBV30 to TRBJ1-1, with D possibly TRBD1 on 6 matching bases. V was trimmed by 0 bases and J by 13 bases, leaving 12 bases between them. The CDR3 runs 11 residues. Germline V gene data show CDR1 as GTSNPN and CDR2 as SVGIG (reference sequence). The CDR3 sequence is CAWSVQGLVFF. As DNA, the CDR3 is TGTGCCTGGAGTGTACAGGGACTAGTTTTCTTT.

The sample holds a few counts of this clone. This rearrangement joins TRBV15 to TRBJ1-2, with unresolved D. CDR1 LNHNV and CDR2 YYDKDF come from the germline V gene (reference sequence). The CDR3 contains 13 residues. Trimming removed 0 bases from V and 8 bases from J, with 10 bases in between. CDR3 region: CATSREPIRGYTF. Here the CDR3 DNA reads TGTGCCACCAGCAGAGAACCCATAAGGGGCTACACCTTC.